This paragraph covers one T cell receptor beta chain sequence. This entry comes from a study of cytomegalovirus exposure and HLA in healthy donors. Study information: Unique TCRs from HLA-typed donors, 80 million to 100 million of them, were held in an early data release.

PCR amplification relied on 60 Vbeta primers (plus 13 Jbeta primers). Data came from immunoSEQ multiplex PCR; TCRdb stores just in-frame clones and leaves some out. The data contain tens of thousands of clones, around 89% of them seen just once; the ten biggest clones take up roughly 2.2%. The TCR sequence derives from a man between 18 and 29 years old in good health and CMV-seronegative. Sequenced material: PBMCs.

For the CDR3, the DNA is TGTGCCAGCAGCTTCTTGAATAGGGGGTTTAGAGAGACCCAGCATTTT. This gives the protein CASSFLNRGFRETQHF. The chain links TRBV7-2 to TRBJ1-5, with D perhaps TRBD1 (6 bases). V lost 3 bases, J lost 11 bases, and 23 bases lay in between. Germline V CDR1 and CDR2: SGHTA, FQGNSA. This CDR3 comprises 16 residues.